Here is one T cell receptor (beta chain) with its context. What it binds is unknown. Germline CDR1 GTSNPN, CDR2 SVGIG (reference sequence). The CDR3 contains 13 residues. V dropped 3 bases and J dropped 8 bases, with 16 bases sitting between them. The data were obtained in a study of radiation and T cells in renal cell carcinoma. The time point: blood 4 weeks post-SBRT, at nephrectomy. Sample treatment: 15 Gy SBRT to primary tumor, nephrectomy 4 weeks later. Nephrectomy followed 15 Gy stereotactic body radiation by 4 weeks. Study-wide points: Pretreatment tumor biopsies were lacking, so baseline clonotypes are unknown.

Repertoires were generated with immunoSEQ multiplex PCR, while TCRdb's copy carries only in-frame clones and drops some. The sample consists of tens of thousands of clones, around 85% of them appearing once. This sequence originates from a man between 60 and 75 years old with renal cell carcinoma. The rearrangement uses TRBV30 and TRBJ1-1; D is possibly TRBD1 (6 bases). The input for sequencing was blood, taken from a patient whose treatment included radiotherapy and nephrectomy. CDR3 region: CAWSKGGGPEAFF. In DNA, the CDR3 is TGTGCCTGGAGCAAAGGGGGGGGGCCCGAAGCTTTCTTT.